Following are 25 T cell receptor beta chains from one sample sequenced in a study of T cells in Graves' hyperthyroidism and ophthalmopathy. RNA transcripts gave rise to amplified TCR beta CDR3 regions. Carried out on the TCR CDR3, a first-round RT-PCR used the HTBI primer set. TCRdb independently ran MiXCR on the multiplex PCR reads; one entry per CDR3 protein. The repertoire holds some 690,000 distinct CDR3 sequences, with about 18% as singletons. Sequencing input: blood. These receptors were taken from a man aged 45 to 65 with Graves' hyperthyroidism.

This chain connects TRBV6-1 to TRBJ2-3, with TRBD2 matching over 11 bases. The CDR3 has 15 amino acids. V lost 1 base and J lost 6; bases outside the gene matches: 3. Germline V gene lookup returns CDR1 MNHNS and CDR2 SASEGT. CDR3 sequence reads: CASSEVAGGSDTQYF. The CDR3 DNA reads as TGTGCCAGCAGTGAAGTAGCGGGAGGGTCGGATACGCAGTATTTT.

This clonotype occurred many times. The V and J genes are TRBV2 and TRBJ1-5; D gene ambiguous. Deletions cut 1 base from V and 9 bases from J, with 10 bases between. The CDR3 runs to 13 residues. Germline CDR1 and CDR2: SNHLY and FYNNEI. For the CDR3, the DNA is TGTGCCAGCAGTGAAGAGGGTCCTCTGCCCCAGCATTTT. Translated: CASSEEGPLPQHF. The full variable domain, completed using reference TRBV2 and TRBJ1-5, is EPEVTQTPSHQVTQMGQEVILRCVPISNHLYFYWYRQILGQKVEFLVSFYNNEISEKSEIFDDQFSVERPDGSNFTLKIRSTKLEDSAMYFCASSEEGPLPQHFGDGTRLSIL.

V gene TRBV11-2 combines with J gene TRBJ2-3; maybe TRBD2 (5 bases). The CDR3 consists of 15 residues. V shed 5 bases and J shed 6 bases, with 18 bases lying between them. Per the germline V gene, CDR1 is SGHAT and CDR2 is FQNNGV. The DNA of the CDR3 is TGTGCCAGCAGCGGAGCCTTAGCGTTCGGGGATACGCAGTATTTT. Residues: CASSGALAFGDTQYF.

This clonotype was recorded at least ten times. The rearrangement uses TRBV19 and TRBJ2-7; 7 bases map to TRBD1. After removal of 7 bases from V and 3 bases from J, the junction contained 9 bases not matched to a gene. Germline V gene lookup returns CDR1 LNHDA and CDR2 SQIVND (reference sequence). The CDR3 covers 14 residues. The CDR3 DNA sequence: TGTGCCAGTAAGAAACAGGGGTCAAGCTACGAGCAGTACTTC. This gives the protein CASKKQGSSYEQYF. Based on the CDR3 plus reference TRBV19 and TRBJ2-7, the full variable domain is DGGITQSPKYLFRKEGQNVTLSCEQNLNHDAMYWYRQDPGQGLRLIYYSQIVNDFQKGDIAEGYSVSREKKESFPLTVTSAQKNPTAFYLCASKKQGSSYEQYFGPGTRLTVT.

The chain joins TRBV20-1 to TRBJ1-2, with TRBD1 as a possible D gene (5 bases). Trimming stripped 2 bases from V and 0 bases from J, with 16 bases between. CDR1 and CDR2 from the germline V gene are DFQATT and SNEGSKA (reference sequence). The CDR3 spans 16 residues. This chain's CDR3 is CSARIGGRPSNYGYTF. CDR3 DNA sequence: TGCAGTGCTAGAATCGGGGGTAGACCCTCTAACTATGGCTACACCTTC.

This clonotype was seen repeatedly, ten times or more. The V call is TRBV2, the J call TRBJ2-7, with unresolved D. Germline V gene data show CDR1 as SNHLY and CDR2 as FYNNEI. The CDR3 covers 13 residues. The V end lost 6 bases, the J end lost 4 bases, and 13 bases lay between the germline ends. CDR3 in amino acids: CASSPIRGYEQYF. The CDR3 DNA is TGTGCCAGCAGCCCCATCCGAGGTTACGAGCAGTACTTC.

This clonotype was seen repeatedly, ten times or more. J is TRBJ1-3 and V is TRBV28; D gene unclear. Germline V gene lookup returns CDR1 MDHEN and CDR2 SYDVKM. This CDR3 contains 14 residues. Between the trimmed V and J ends, which lost 6 bases and 0 bases, there was a span of 9 bases. CDR3 region: CASSWVGSGNTIYF. The CDR3 DNA is TGTGCCAGCAGCTGGGTTGGCTCTGGAAACACCATATATTTT.

In its sample, this clonotype was seen many times. V gene TRBV7-3 combines with J gene TRBJ2-5, with D perhaps matching TRBD1 (6 bases). The CDR3 extends over 16 amino acids. Trimming removed 4 bases at V and 5 bases at J, with 20 bases between. Per the germline V gene, CDR1 is SGHTA and CDR2 is FQGTGA. The CDR3 DNA follows: TGTGCCAGCAGCTCCCAGGGCAGGGGAATTCTTGAGACCCAGTACTTC. Translating gives CASSSQGRGILETQYF. The whole variable domain, filled in from reference TRBV7-3 and TRBJ2-5, reads GAGVSQTPSNKVTEKGKYVELRCDPISGHTALYWYRQSLGQGPEFLIYFQGTGAADDSGLPNDRFFAVRPEGSVSTLKIQRTERGDSAVYLCASSSQGRGILETQYFGPGTRLLVL.

This clonotype has a handful of counts. The chain joins TRBV3-1 to TRBJ2-1, with 10 nucleotides matching TRBD2. This CDR3 has 16 amino acids. Trimming at V came to 0 bases and at J to 7 bases, leaving 6 bases not matched to a gene. Germline V lookup: CDR1 LGHDT, CDR2 YNNKEL (reference sequence). The CDR3 sequence is CASSQDSAGGGNEQFF. The CDR3 DNA is TGTGCCAGCAGCCAAGATTCAGCGGGAGGGGGTAATGAGCAGTTCTTC.

This chain connects TRBV30 to TRBJ1-5; D unclear. The germline CDR1 and CDR2 sequences are GTSNPN and SVGIG (reference sequence). V was trimmed by 2 bases and J by 0 bases, leaving 8 bases between them. The CDR3 covers 14 residues. CDR3 DNA sequence: TGTGCCTGGAGTCCCTGGAGTAGCAATCAGCCCCAGCATTTT. Amino acid sequence: CAWSPWSSNQPQHF.

J is TRBJ2-7 and V is TRBV9; D possibly corresponds to TRBD1 (6 bases). V was clipped by 0 bases and J by 4 bases, with 17 bases between them. The V gene's germline CDR1 is SGDLS and CDR2 YYNGEE. There are 16 residues in the CDR3. CDR3 sequence: CASSVDLARGIYEQYF. The CDR3 coding sequence is TGTGCCAGCAGCGTAGATCTGGCCAGGGGAATTTACGAGCAGTACTTC.

This clonotype was picked up a small number of times. The V and J genes are TRBV18 and TRBJ2-5; perhaps TRBD1 as D (5 bases). The CDR3 runs 14 residues. CDR1 and CDR2 from the germline V gene are KGHSH and LQKENI. Trimming cost V 1 base and J 0 bases, with 6 bases left between them. Written as DNA, the CDR3 is TGTGCCAGCTCACCACTGGACAACCAAGAGACCCAGTACTTC. It is translated as CASSPLDNQETQYF. The complete variable domain, with remaining parts taken from reference TRBV18 and TRBJ2-5, reads NAGVMQNPRHLVRRRGQEARLRCSPMKGHSHVYWYRQLPEEGLKFMVYLQKENIIDESGMPKERFSAEFPKEGPSILRIQQVVRGDSAAYFCASSPLDNQETQYFGPGTRLLVL.

The table lists this clonotype with many counts. V is TRBV3-1 and J is TRBJ1-1, with D perhaps matching TRBD1 (5 bases). CDR3 length: 16 amino acids. V was trimmed by 0 bases and J by 5 bases, leaving 16 bases between them. The germline gives CDR1 LGHDT, CDR2 YNNKEL (reference sequence). CDR3 nucleotide sequence: TGTGCCAGCAGCCAAGATAGCGGAGGGGCCCGAACTGAAGCTTTCTTT. Translated: CASSQDSGGARTEAFF.

This clonotype occurred many times. This rearrangement joins TRBV7-3 to TRBJ1-6, with D possibly matching TRBD1 (6 bases). The CDR3 sequence is 14 residues long. V was clipped by 1 base and J by 5 bases, with 6 bases between them. Germline lookup yields CDR1 SGHTA and CDR2 FQGTGA. The chain's CDR3 is CASSLNRDNSPLHF. The DNA of the CDR3 is TGTGCCAGCAGCTTAAACAGGGATAATTCACCCCTCCACTTT.

This clonotype was observed at least ten times. The rearrangement uses TRBV27 and TRBJ2-3; maybe TRBD2 (5 bases). Germline V gene data show CDR1 as MNHEY and CDR2 as SMNVEV (reference sequence). CDR3 length equals 15 residues. The V end was cut by 4 bases, the J end by 6 bases, with 17 bases between. The DNA of the CDR3 is TGTGCCAGCAGTTCTCCCTCGGGGTATAGGGATACGCAGTATTTT. This codes for CASSSPSGYRDTQYF.

This clonotype has ten or more counts. The V and J genes are TRBV6-6 and TRBJ1-2; D is perhaps TRBD1 (6 bases). Germline loops: CDR1 MNHNY, CDR2 SVGAGI (reference sequence). The CDR3 has 14 amino acids. Trimming pared 0 bases from V and 4 bases from J, leaving 9 bases between. Here the CDR3 reads CASSYSQGTYGYTF. CDR3 in DNA: TGTGCCAGCAGTTACTCACAGGGTACCTATGGCTACACCTTC.

The genes are TRBV19 and TRBJ1-5; a possible D gene is TRBD1 (5 bases). Trimming removed 9 bases from V and 1 base from J, with 16 bases in between. Germline CDR1 and CDR2: LNHDA and SQIVND (reference sequence). CDR3 size: 15 residues. CDR3 region: CASSSGKRSNQPQHF. CDR3 in DNA: TGTGCCAGCTCGTCAGGGAAAAGAAGCAATCAGCCCCAGCATTTT.

This clonotype occurred many times. The CDR3 region is CASSLAVTDTDTQYF. In nucleotides, the CDR3 is TGTGCCAGCAGCTTAGCAGTGACTGACACAGATACGCAGTATTTT. This chain connects TRBV11-1 to TRBJ2-3; D gene unclear. The CDR3 is made up of 15 amino acids. CDR1 is SGHAT and CDR2 is FQDESV in the germline V gene (reference sequence). V was trimmed by 0 bases and J by 2 bases, leaving 9 bases between them.

This clonotype was found many times. The chain carries TRBV12-5 and TRBJ2-2, with a tentative D call TRBD2 (6 bases). Germline CDR1 is LGHNT and CDR2 is FRNRAP. The length of the CDR3 is 16 residues. V was trimmed by 7 bases and J by 2 bases, leaving 17 bases between them. This CDR3 reads CASAPGWDLNTGELFF. Written as DNA, the CDR3 is TGTGCTAGTGCCCCGGGGTGGGACTTAAACACCGGGGAGCTGTTTTTT. The full variable domain, its missing parts supplied by reference TRBV12-5 and TRBJ2-2, is DARVTQTPRHKVTEMGQEVTMRCQPILGHNTVFWYRQTMMQGLELLAYFRNRAPLDDSGMPKDRFSAEMPDATLATLKIQPSEPRDSAVYFCASAPGWDLNTGELFFGEGSRLTVL.

The sample holds many counts of this clonotype. This chain connects TRBV7-3 to TRBJ2-7; TRBD1 matches 10 bases. Germline loops: CDR1 SGHTA, CDR2 FQGTGA. The V segment lost 3 bases and the J segment 2 bases; nucleotides outside the gene matches: 4. The CDR3 has 15 residues. The CDR3 reads CASSLDGTGAYEQYF. The CDR3, as DNA: TGTGCCAGCAGCTTGGACGGGACAGGGGCCTACGAGCAGTACTTC.

This clonotype was observed many times. The chain combines TRBV3-1 with TRBJ2-1, with D tentatively TRBD1 (6 bases). Germline V lookup: CDR1 LGHDT, CDR2 YNNKEL (reference sequence). Trimming removed 7 bases at V and 3 bases at J, with 16 bases between. The length of the CDR3 is 15 residues. The CDR3 nucleotides are TGTGCCAGCACCCCCAGGGGTAGAGTCTACAATGAGCAGTTCTTC. Its translation: CASTPRGRVYNEQFF.

This clonotype was observed at least ten times. The chain employs TRBV12-3 or TRBV12-4 and TRBJ2-2, with TRBD1 matching 7 bases. This CDR3 contains 16 residues. The V gene end was trimmed by 0 bases and the J gene end by 4 bases; junction bases not matched to a gene: 5. The CDR3 protein is CASSLADRAVTGELFF. The DNA for the CDR3 is TGTGCCAGCAGTTTAGCCGACAGGGCCGTCACCGGGGAGCTGTTTTTT.

This clonotype was seen a few times. This rearrangement joins TRBV7-3 to TRBJ2-1; 8 nucleotides line up with TRBD2. This CDR3 has 16 residues. From germline, CDR1 is SGHTA and CDR2 FQGTGA. The V and J ends lost 2 bases and 6 bases, in that order; junction bases with no gene match: 9. The CDR3 DNA reads TGTGCCAGCAGCTTATTTGCGGCGGGGGGAGGCAATGAGCAGTTCTTC. This codes for CASSLFAAGGGNEQFF.

This chain uses TRBV9 with TRBJ2-7; D uncertain. The CDR3 runs 16 residues. The V gene lost 4 bases and the J gene lost 0 bases, with 17 bases spanning the gap. The germline V gene has CDR1 SGDLS and CDR2 YYNGEE. The CDR3 DNA reads as TGTGCCAGCAGCCCAAGAGCCAGTTTAAGCTCCTACGAGCAGTACTTC. Protein product: CASSPRASLSSYEQYF.

Ten or more counts support this clonotype. The chain uses TRBV20-1 and TRBJ1-2; D unclear. The germline V gene has CDR1 DFQATT and CDR2 SNEGSKA (reference sequence). V was shortened by 0 bases and J by 4 bases, with 12 bases between the two germline ends. There are 14 residues in the CDR3. CDR3 in amino acids: CSAREPGSAYGYTF. The CDR3 DNA reads as TGCAGTGCTAGAGAGCCGGGGTCGGCCTATGGCTACACCTTC.